Below are 20 T cell receptor beta chains sequenced from a single sample in a study of blood T cell repertoires in COVID-19. Method: immunoSEQ multiplex PCR; TCRdb's copy keeps in-frame clones and lacks some. The sample includes about 210,000 clones, 65% to 85% of them seen just once. Sequenced: peripheral blood. The receptors were gathered from a woman between 50 and 59 years old with acute or convalescent COVID-19.

The chain employs TRBV6-1 and TRBJ2-3; 12 positions agree with TRBD2. The CDR3 has 16 amino acids. The V gene's germline CDR1 is MNHNS and CDR2 SASEGT. Trimming cost V 5 bases and J 8 bases; bases outside gene matches: 11. This chain's CDR3 is CASSQGLAGPKGTQYF. CDR3 coding DNA: TGTGCCAGCAGTCAAGGACTAGCGGGACCGAAGGGTACGCAGTATTTT.

The V call is TRBV20-1, the J call TRBJ2-7, with D hard to call. Between the trimmed V and J ends, which lost 7 bases and 2 bases, there was a span of 9 bases. This CDR3 has 11 residues. Germline V gene lookup returns CDR1 DFQATT and CDR2 SNEGSKA (reference sequence). CDR3 protein: CSVRQTYEQYF. The CDR3 DNA is TGCAGTGTGAGGCAGACCTACGAGCAGTACTTC.

Here the CDR3 DNA reads TGTGCCAGCAGCGCCAGGGTTGCCGGGGAGCTGTTTTTT. As protein: CASSARVAGELFF. The V call is TRBV9, the J call TRBJ2-2; TRBD1 might be the D (5 bases). Between the trimmed V and J ends, which lost 3 bases and 6 bases, there was a span of 9 bases. In germline, CDR1 is SGDLS, CDR2 YYNGEE. The CDR3 covers 13 residues.

The gene calls are TRBV6-5 and TRBJ1-2; TRBD1 agrees at 10 bases. Looked up from germline, CDR1 is MNHEY and CDR2 is SVGAGI. CDR3 length: 14 amino acids. V lost 4 bases, J lost 8 bases, and 7 bases stayed unmatched. The CDR3 sequence: CASSSRDRGQGYTF. The CDR3 DNA follows: TGTGCCAGCAGTTCCCGGGACAGGGGACAAGGCTACACCTTC.

The rearrangement links TRBV5-4 to TRBJ1-2; tentatively, D is TRBD1 (5 bases). This CDR3 is built from 12 residues. Germline V gene data show CDR1 as SGHNT and CDR2 as YYREEE (reference sequence). The germline V and J ends were trimmed by 5 bases and 1 base, with 6 bases remaining between them. The CDR3 loop is CASRDINYGYTF. The CDR3 bases are TGTGCCAGCAGGGACATTAACTATGGCTACACCTTC.

This clone is a singleton in its sample. The rearrangement uses TRBV2 and TRBJ2-5; TRBD2 is a possible D gene (6 bases). The V end was cut by 11 bases, the J end by 0 bases, with 13 bases between. This CDR3 comprises 13 residues. The germline V gene encodes CDR1 SNHLY and CDR2 FYNNEI. The CDR3 DNA reads as TGTGCCGGGGTTCTAGCGAACCAAGAGACCCAGTACTTC. The encoded protein is CAGVLANQETQYF.

In regard to this clone: A read error may account for a junction end that differs from germline. J is TRBJ2-7 and V is TRBV12-3 or TRBV12-4; weak D call: TRBD2 (6 bases). The CDR3 extends over 12 amino acids. The CDR3 coding sequence is TGTGTCAGCAGCCGGGGGTTCTACGAGCAGTACTTC. Its translation is CVSSRGFYEQYF.

The V gene is TRBV11-1, the J gene TRBJ1-1; D gene uncertain. Trimming cost V 4 bases and J 1 base, with 7 bases left between them. This CDR3 is built from 13 residues. Germline V CDR1 and CDR2: SGHAT, FQDESV (reference sequence). CDR3 nucleotide sequence: TGTGCCAGCAGCTCCCAGGCGAACACTGAAGCTTTCTTT. This sequence encodes CASSSQANTEAFF.

This rearrangement joins TRBV19 to TRBJ2-5; TRBD2 matches at 9 bases. The CDR3 spans 14 residues. J gave up 9 bases and V 4 bases, and 9 bases lay outside the gene matches. Germline CDR1 reads LNHDA; CDR2 reads SQIVND (reference sequence). The CDR3 DNA reads as TGTGCCAGTAGTAGAGCGGGAGGCCCCGGGGCCCAGTACTTC. This sequence encodes CASSRAGGPGAQYF.

V gene TRBV11-2 combines with J gene TRBJ2-3, with D tentatively TRBD1 (5 bases). CDR3 length: 16 residues. The germline CDR1 and CDR2 sequences are SGHAT and FQNNGV. Trimming left V 0 bases short and J 0 bases short, with 10 bases between. As DNA, the CDR3 is TGTGCCAGCAGCTTAGAGCAGGGAAGTAGCACAGATACGCAGTATTTT. It specifies CASSLEQGSSTDTQYF.

The V gene is TRBV7-9, the J gene TRBJ1-4; no clear D. Trimming stripped 5 bases from V and 8 bases from J, with 9 bases between. Germline V gene sequence: CDR1 SEHNR, CDR2 FQNEAQ (reference sequence). This CDR3 region has 12 residues. The CDR3 here is CASSPAGEKLFF. The CDR3 DNA follows: TGTGCCAGCAGCCCGGCCGGGGAAAAACTGTTTTTT.

This rearrangement joins TRBV7-2 to TRBJ1-4; 8 bases are shared with TRBD1. Germline-derived CDR1 and CDR2 are SGHTA and FQGNSA. The CDR3 has 14 amino acids. V lost 5 bases and J lost 7; bases outside the gene matches: 6. The DNA of the CDR3 is TGTGCCAGCAGCCTCGACAGGGGTAGTGAAAAACTGTTTTTT. Protein sequence: CASSLDRGSEKLFF. The whole variable domain, filled in from reference TRBV7-2 and TRBJ1-4, reads GAGVSQSPSNKVTEKGKDVELRCDPISGHTALYWYRQSLGQGLEFLIYFQGNSAPDKSGLPSDRFSAERTGGSVSTLTIQRTQQEDSAVYLCASSLDRGSEKLFFGSGTQLSVL.

The chain carries TRBV5-1 and TRBJ2-7, with no clear D. The germline gives CDR1 SGHRS, CDR2 YFSETQ. CDR3 length: 11 residues. V was clipped by 0 bases and J by 5 bases, with 3 bases between them. CDR3 coding DNA: TGCGCCAGCAGCTTGGGGCACGAGCAGTACTTC. Residues: CASSLGHEQYF.

V gene TRBV3-1 (or the pseudogene TRBV3-2) combines with J gene TRBJ2-3; a possible D gene is TRBD2 (5 bases). Per the germline V gene, CDR1 is LGHDT and CDR2 is YNNKEL (reference sequence). V lost 5 bases and J 3 bases, leaving 15 bases between the germline ends. The length of the CDR3 is 15 residues. The CDR3 region has the DNA TGTGCCAGCAGCGCCGGGAAAACAGCGACAGATACGCAGTATTTT. This codes for CASSAGKTATDTQYF.

The gene calls are TRBV6-1 and TRBJ2-3; TRBD2 might be the D (6 bases). Deletions cut 3 bases from V and 2 bases from J, with 12 bases between. This CDR3 spans 15 amino acids. CDR1 MNHNS and CDR2 SASEGT come from the germline V gene. The CDR3 region has the DNA TGTGCCAGCAGTGACGGACTATCAGACACAGATACGCAGTATTTT. It encodes CASSDGLSDTDTQYF.

The sample holds one count of this clone. The chain links TRBV5-6 to TRBJ2-6; D is undetermined. Germline-derived CDR1 and CDR2 are SGHDT and YYEEEE. Trimming pared 1 base from V and 1 base from J, leaving 9 bases between. The CDR3 totals 16 residues. CDR3 in DNA: TGTGCCAGCAGCTTGAGGAGCCTTTCTGGGGCCAACGTCCTGACTTTC. It specifies CASSLRSLSGANVLTF.

This chain links TRBV7-2 with TRBJ1-1; D may be TRBD1 (6 bases). Trimming cost V 5 bases and J 2 bases, with 9 bases left between them. The CDR3 runs to 13 residues. Germline V gene sequence: CDR1 SGHTA, CDR2 FQGNSA. CDR3 sequence reads: CASSRQVNTEAFF. In DNA, the CDR3 is TGTGCCAGCAGCAGACAGGTAAACACTGAAGCTTTCTTT.

The rearrangement links TRBV5-5 to TRBJ1-6; the D is unclear. V was cut by 0 bases and J by 0 bases, with 10 bases left in between. The CDR3 spans 17 residues. Per the germline V gene, CDR1 is SGHKS and CDR2 is YYEKEE (reference sequence). The CDR3 region is CASSLERPSSYNSPLHF. The CDR3 DNA is TGTGCCAGCAGCTTGGAGCGCCCCAGCTCCTATAATTCACCCCTCCACTTT.

This clone appeared a single time. This chain connects TRBV9 to TRBJ2-1; 9 nucleotides agree with TRBD2. The CDR3 loop spans 18 amino acids. Germline V gene sequence: CDR1 SGDLS, CDR2 YYNGEE. The trim removed 0 bases at V and 9 bases at J, leaving 16 bases unmatched. This CDR3 reads CASSVAVDGGRAGGEQFF. CDR3 in DNA: TGTGCCAGCAGCGTAGCTGTGGACGGCGGGAGGGCCGGTGGTGAGCAGTTCTTC.

The J gene is TRBJ2-5, the V gene TRBV29-1, with a tentative D call TRBD2 (6 bases). Trimming took 5 bases from V and 4 from J, leaving 17 bases between them. The length of the CDR3 is 14 residues. Germline CDR1 SQVTM, CDR2 ANQGSEA. The CDR3: CSVTKRAGRETQYF. The CDR3, as DNA: TGCAGCGTTACAAAGAGGGCGGGACGAGAGACCCAGTACTTC.